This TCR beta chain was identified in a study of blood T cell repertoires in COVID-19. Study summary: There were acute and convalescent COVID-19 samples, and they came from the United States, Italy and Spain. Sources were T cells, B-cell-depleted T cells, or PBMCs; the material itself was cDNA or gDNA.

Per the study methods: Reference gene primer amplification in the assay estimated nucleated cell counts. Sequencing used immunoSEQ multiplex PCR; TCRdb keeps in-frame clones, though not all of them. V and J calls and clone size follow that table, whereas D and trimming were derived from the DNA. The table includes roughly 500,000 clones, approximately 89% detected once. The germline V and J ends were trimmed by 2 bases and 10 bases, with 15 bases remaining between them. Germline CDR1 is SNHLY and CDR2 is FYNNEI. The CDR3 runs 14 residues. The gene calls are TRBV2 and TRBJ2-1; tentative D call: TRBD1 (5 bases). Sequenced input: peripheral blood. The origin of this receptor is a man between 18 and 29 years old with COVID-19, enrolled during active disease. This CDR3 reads CASSESRGLSEQFF. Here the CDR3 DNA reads TGTGCCAGCAGTGAATCTAGGGGCCTCTCGGAGCAGTTCTTC.